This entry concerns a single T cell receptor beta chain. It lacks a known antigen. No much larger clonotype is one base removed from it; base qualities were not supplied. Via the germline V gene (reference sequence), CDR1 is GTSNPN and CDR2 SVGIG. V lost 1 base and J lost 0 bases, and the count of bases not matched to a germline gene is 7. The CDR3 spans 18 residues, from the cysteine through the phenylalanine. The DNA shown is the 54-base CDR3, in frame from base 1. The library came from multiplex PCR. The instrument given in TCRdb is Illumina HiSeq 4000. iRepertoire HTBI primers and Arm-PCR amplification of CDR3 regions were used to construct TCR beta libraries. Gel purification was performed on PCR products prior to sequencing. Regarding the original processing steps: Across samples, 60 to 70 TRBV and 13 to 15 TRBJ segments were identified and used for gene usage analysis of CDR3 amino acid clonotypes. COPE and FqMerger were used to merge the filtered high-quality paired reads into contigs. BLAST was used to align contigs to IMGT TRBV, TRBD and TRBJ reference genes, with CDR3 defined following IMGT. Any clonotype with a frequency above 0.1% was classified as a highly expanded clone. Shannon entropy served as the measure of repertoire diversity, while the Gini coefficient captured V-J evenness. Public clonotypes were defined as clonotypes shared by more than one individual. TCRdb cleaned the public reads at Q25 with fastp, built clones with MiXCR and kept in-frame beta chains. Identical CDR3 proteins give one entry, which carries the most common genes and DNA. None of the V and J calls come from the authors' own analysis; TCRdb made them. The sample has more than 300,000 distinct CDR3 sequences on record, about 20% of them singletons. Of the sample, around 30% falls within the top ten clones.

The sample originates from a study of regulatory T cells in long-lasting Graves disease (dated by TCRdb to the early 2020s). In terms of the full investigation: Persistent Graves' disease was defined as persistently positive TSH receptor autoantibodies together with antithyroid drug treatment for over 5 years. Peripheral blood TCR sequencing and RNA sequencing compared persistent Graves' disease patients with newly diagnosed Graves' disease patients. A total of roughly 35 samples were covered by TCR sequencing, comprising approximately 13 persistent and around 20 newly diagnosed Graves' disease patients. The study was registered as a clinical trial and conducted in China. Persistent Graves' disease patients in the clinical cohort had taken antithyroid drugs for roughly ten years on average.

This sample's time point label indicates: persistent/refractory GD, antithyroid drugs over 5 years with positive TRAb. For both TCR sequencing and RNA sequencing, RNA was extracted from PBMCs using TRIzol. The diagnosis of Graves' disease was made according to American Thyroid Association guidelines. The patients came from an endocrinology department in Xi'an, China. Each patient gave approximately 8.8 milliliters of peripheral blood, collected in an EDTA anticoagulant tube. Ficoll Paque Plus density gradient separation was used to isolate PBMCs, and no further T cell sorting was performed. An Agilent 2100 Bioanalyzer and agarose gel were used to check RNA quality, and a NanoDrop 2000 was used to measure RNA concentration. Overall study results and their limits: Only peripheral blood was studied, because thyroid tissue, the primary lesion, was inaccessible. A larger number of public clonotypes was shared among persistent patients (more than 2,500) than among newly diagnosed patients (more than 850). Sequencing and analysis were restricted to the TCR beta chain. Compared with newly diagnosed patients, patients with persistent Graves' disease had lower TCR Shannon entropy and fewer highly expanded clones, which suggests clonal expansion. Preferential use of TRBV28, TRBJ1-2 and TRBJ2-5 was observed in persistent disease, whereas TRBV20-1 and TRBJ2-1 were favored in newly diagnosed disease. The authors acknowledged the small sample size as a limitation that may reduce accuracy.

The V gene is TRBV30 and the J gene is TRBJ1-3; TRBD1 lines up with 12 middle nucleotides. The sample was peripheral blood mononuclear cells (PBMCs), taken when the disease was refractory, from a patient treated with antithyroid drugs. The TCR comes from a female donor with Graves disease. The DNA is TGTGCCTGGAGTGGGGACAGGGGGCTTCGGTCCTCTGGAAACACCATATATTTT. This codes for CAWSGDRGLRSSGNTIYF.